This TCR beta chain was identified during a study of T cell responses to AZD1222 COVID-19 vaccine. Study-wide points: The donors showed a predominance of white British ancestry and of females, with possible underestimation of clonal diversity. The span of vaccine-associated CD4 TCRs extended across spike, with dominance at 160-218 and 743-854. Reports indicate that nearly half of spike-specific TCRs are directed at unmutated variant regions. Repertoire samples came only from after the peak T cell response.

A remark on this clone: Its specificity is not known.

Method: immunoSEQ multiplex PCR; TCRdb's copy keeps in-frame clones and lacks some. This sample has roughly 140,000 clones, with 88% found just once. The sequenced sample was peripheral blood, obtained on day 0 of AZD1222 vaccination. The origin of this receptor is an adult in good health.

Here the CDR3 DNA reads TGTGCCAGCTCACCATTCAGGACTAGCGGGAGTGAGGTGGGGTACAATGAGCAGTTCTTC. Translating gives CASSPFRTSGSEVGYNEQFF. The rearrangement joins TRBV18 to TRBJ2-1, with 13 bases fitting TRBD2. The CDR3 loop spans 20 amino acids. The V segment lost 2 bases and the J segment 4 bases; nucleotides outside the gene matches: 14. CDR1 is KGHSH, CDR2 LQKENI, per germline.